This T cell receptor beta chain was sequenced in a study of T cell responses to AZD1222 COVID-19 vaccine. Study findings and constraints: In a largely white British group with more females than males, clonal diversity was possibly underestimated.

A note on this clone: Antigen: not known.

Germline V gives CDR1 GTSNPN, CDR2 SVGIG (reference sequence). The CDR3 consists of 11 residues. V shed 7 bases and J 6 bases; nucleotides not matched to a gene: 2. TCRdb's table, derived via immunoSEQ multiplex PCR, lists solely in-frame clones and lacks some. The sample includes about 120,000 clones, around 85% of them seen just once. The rearrangement joins TRBV30 to TRBJ2-1, with 8 bases identical to TRBD2. The sequencing here drew on peripheral blood, taken on day 0 of AZD1222 vaccination. This receptor was identified in an adult in good health. The CDR3: CALTSVNEQFF. CDR3 DNA: TGTGCCTTGACTAGCGTCAATGAGCAGTTCTTC.